This entry describes one TCR beta chain. Its antigen is currently unknown. The CDR3 is 17 residues long. The V end was cut by 0 bases, the J end by 5 bases, with 17 bases between. Germline CDR1 LGHNA, CDR2 YSLEER. Method: immunoSEQ multiplex PCR; TCRdb's copy keeps in-frame clones and lacks some. The table shows around 35,000 clones, with approximately 86% occurring only once. This sample was included in a study of CD4 T cells in relation to SARS-CoV-2 and coronaviruses. Overall study findings and caveats: This crossreactivity analysis covered spike protein alone, no other viral proteins.

This TCR derives from an adult with COVID-19. This chain joins TRBV4-3 and TRBJ1-5, with a weak D call TRBD1 (6 bases). The sequenced material came from naive CD4+ T cells from PBMCs, cultured in vitro. Subset denoted: naive CD4+ T cells isolated by negative enrichment. DNA for the CDR3: TGCGCCAGCAGCCAAGATATCGGTGGGGGCGCCTATCAGCCCCAGCATTTT. It yields the protein CASSQDIGGGAYQPQHF.